What follows describes a single TCR beta chain. The CDR3 totals 14 residues. Trimming pared 2 bases from V and 3 bases from J, leaving 11 bases between. MiXCR, applied by TCRdb to the 5' RACE reads, yields one record per CDR3 protein. The table shows a few hundred thousand distinct CDR3 sequences, with under 25% occurring only once. These data belong to a study of T cells after yellow fever vaccination. The source of this sequence is a man between 25 and 39 years old who received the YFV17D yellow fever vaccine. V and J are TRBV12-3 or TRBV12-4 and TRBJ2-7; tentative D call: TRBD1 (6 bases). The material was PBMCs, obtained 15 days after the yellow fever booster vaccination. CDR3 in amino acids: CASSLYAGDYEQYF. DNA for the CDR3: TGTGCCAGCAGTTTATATGCAGGGGACTACGAGCAGTACTTC.